Listed here are 5 T cell receptor beta chains from one sample, sequenced in a study of cytomegalovirus exposure and HLA in healthy donors. 13 Jbeta primers and 60 Vbeta primers were used for the PCR. Libraries were prepared by immunoSEQ multiplex PCR; TCRdb keeps only in-frame clonotypes and omits some of them. The sample includes approximately 77,000 clones, around 75% of them seen just once. The material sequenced was PBMCs. The receptors derive from a middle-aged woman in good health and CMV-seronegative.

V usage is TRBV29-1 and J usage is TRBJ2-3; a possible D gene is TRBD2 (6 bases). Germline CDR1 reads SQVTM; CDR2 reads ANQGSEA. The CDR3 loop spans 12 amino acids. Trimming removed 7 bases at V and 2 bases at J, with 10 bases between. The CDR3 is CSARDSTDTQYF. As DNA, the CDR3 is TGCAGCGCCAGGGACTCCACAGATACGCAGTATTTT.

The J gene is TRBJ2-5, the V gene TRBV28; 8 nucleotides agree with TRBD1. Germline CDR1 is MDHEN and CDR2 is SYDVKM. After removal of 9 bases from V and 5 bases from J, the junction contained 8 bases not matched to a gene. The CDR3 covers 13 residues. The chain's CDR3 is CASESGGPETQYF. The CDR3 region has the DNA TGTGCCAGTGAATCAGGGGGCCCGGAGACCCAGTACTTC.

This chain connects TRBV5-1 to TRBJ1-5; weak D call: TRBD1 (6 bases). CDR3 length: 17 residues. The V and J ends lost 4 bases and 2 bases respectively, with 19 bases between them. The germline gives CDR1 SGHRS, CDR2 YFSETQ. The CDR3: CASSPGEGSLGNQPQHF. The CDR3 region has the DNA TGCGCCAGCAGCCCAGGGGAGGGCAGTTTAGGCAATCAGCCCCAGCATTTT.

This chain links TRBV19 with TRBJ2-3; D ambiguous. The length of the CDR3 is 13 residues. Per germline, CDR1 LNHDA and CDR2 SQIVND (reference sequence). With 4 bases removed from V and 8 bases from J, the gap between germline ends came to 13 bases. In DNA, the CDR3 is TGTGCCAGTAGTACCTATGTAGATGGTACGCAGTATTTT. Its protein product is CASSTYVDGTQYF.

This clone was seen just once. The chain joins TRBV5-1 to TRBJ1-2, with D maybe TRBD1 (5 bases). The V gene lost 4 bases and the J gene lost 2 bases, with 24 bases spanning the gap. The CDR3 spans 18 residues. CDR1 and CDR2 (germline): SGHRS, YFSETQ. The CDR3: CASSVGTRGFGENYGYTF. The CDR3 region has the DNA TGCGCCAGCAGCGTCGGAACTCGGGGGTTCGGCGAGAACTATGGCTACACCTTC. The complete variable domain, with remaining parts taken from reference TRBV5-1 and TRBJ1-2, reads KAGVTQTPRYLIKTRGQQVTLSCSPISGHRSVSWYQQTPGQGLQFLFEYFSETQRNKGNFPGRFSGRQFSNSRSEMNVSTLELGDSALYLCASSVGTRGFGENYGYTFGSGTRLTVV.